A selection of T cell receptor beta chains follows, all from one sample in a study of beta chain features in type 1 diabetes. Assay used: immunoSEQ multiplex PCR; TCRdb lists only in-frame clones, some missing. The data contain fewer than 650,000 clones, 15% to 17% of them seen just once; the ten biggest clones take up more than 0.08%. The specimen sequenced was naive CD4+ T cells from blood. These receptors were obtained from a man between 18 and 29 years old in good health. Each CDR3 is given without its conserved first and last residue. Rows may omit the clone size; those that give it use once, few, many or a size class.

clone_size: .; v_call: TRBV15; j_call: TRBJ1-1; cdr3_aa: ATSSRTRNTEAF
clone_size: few; v_call: TRBV28; j_call: TRBJ2-2; cdr3_aa: ATVRAAGRGELF
clone_size: few; v_call: TRBV19; j_call: TRBJ1-2; cdr3_aa: ASSMTGGYT
clone_size: .; v_call: TRBV28; j_call: TRBJ2-7; cdr3_aa: ASRGAGQEAYEQY
clone_size: .; v_call: TRBV9; j_call: .; cdr3_aa: ASSAQLEGPYEQY
clone_size: few; v_call: TRBV18; j_call: TRBJ2-6; cdr3_aa: ASSSRNSGANVLT
clone_size: .; v_call: TRBV5-4; j_call: TRBJ2-7; cdr3_aa: ASSPAGGRPYEQY
clone_size: few; v_call: TRBV5-6; j_call: TRBJ1-5; cdr3_aa: ASSLLGGRNQPQH
clone_size: few; v_call: TRBV2; j_call: TRBJ1-2; cdr3_aa: ASSSVGYGYT
clone_size: .; v_call: TRBV15; j_call: TRBJ1-2; cdr3_aa: ATSRAGGGPGGYGYT
clone_size: .; v_call: TRBV20-1; j_call: TRBJ2-5; cdr3_aa: SARGEETQY
clone_size: few; v_call: TRBV4-3; j_call: TRBJ2-3; cdr3_aa: ASSREGPDRGTGQY
clone_size: .; v_call: TRBV6-5; j_call: TRBJ1-1; cdr3_aa: ASRASQRGTEAF
clone_size: few; v_call: TRBV5-1; j_call: TRBJ2-5; cdr3_aa: ASSSQETQY
clone_size: few; v_call: TRBV7-2; j_call: TRBJ1-4; cdr3_aa: ASSLEQGAGEKLF
clone_size: .; v_call: TRBV7-9; j_call: TRBJ1-4; cdr3_aa: ASSLAVRANEKLF
clone_size: .; v_call: TRBV6-5; j_call: TRBJ2-3; cdr3_aa: ASSYLRGGRDTQY
clone_size: .; v_call: TRBV7-6; j_call: TRBJ2-7; cdr3_aa: ASSLAYGTDSYEQY
clone_size: .; v_call: TRBV29-1; j_call: TRBJ2-3; cdr3_aa: SVQGQGARDTQY
clone_size: few; v_call: TRBV30; j_call: TRBJ1-6; cdr3_aa: AWSALYSYNSPLH
clone_size: few; v_call: TRBV9; j_call: TRBJ2-7; cdr3_aa: ASSVTPTGVYEQY
clone_size: few; v_call: TRBV7-2; j_call: TRBJ2-1; cdr3_aa: ASSSTSTAEQF
clone_size: .; v_call: TRBV19; j_call: TRBJ2-7; cdr3_aa: ASSIFPSGAGGTYEQY